Listed here is a single T cell receptor beta chain. Antigen: not known. The data derive from a study of blood T cells in healthy people across ages. Study-wide results and limits: Age showed a roughly linear inverse relationship with TCR beta diversity per million T cells. Estimated diversity, derived from one million T cells, was regarded as an underestimate. Expanded clonotype shifts may have been confounded, as the donors had an unknown CMV status. Unsorted PBMC input precluded a conclusive naive versus antigen-experienced comparison.

Germline trimming cut 2 bases from V and 0 bases from J; bases unmatched to any gene: 2. This CDR3 contains 15 residues. A second PCR of about 7 to 12 cycles used a sample-barcoded 5' primer and a J-beta primer mix. TCRdb re-called the 5' RACE reads through MiXCR, storing one row per CDR3 protein. This table holds over 1,500,000 distinct CDR3 sequences, about 50% found once. Input material: blood. This receptor was obtained from a woman between 40 and 50 years old in good health. The chain combines TRBV12-3 or TRBV12-4 with TRBJ2-7, with TRBD2 matching over 9 bases. The CDR3 loop reads CASSLQAGGSYEQYF. CDR3 DNA: TGTGCCAGCAGTTTACAAGCGGGGGGCTCCTACGAGCAGTACTTC.